What follows is one T cell receptor (beta chain) and its context. It lacks a known antigen. No base qualities exist here, and no much larger clone lies one base off it. Using the deep immunoSEQ assay, multiplex PCR amplified TCR CDR3 regions from genomic DNA. Extracted genomic DNA from each cell subset was distributed evenly across all wells of several immunoSEQ 96-well plates, and each plate was treated as a replicate. For sorted subsets, about 0.2 ug genomic DNA, equal to some 30,000 T cell genomes, was loaded into each replicate PCR. The purified libraries were quantified using a Qubit 3.0 fluorometer, sized with a Bioanalyzer 2100, and then quantified again using the KAPA Library Quantification kit. Every immunoSEQ 96-well plate was sequenced on a separate single-read 150-cycle Illumina NextSeq 550 flow cell. Turning to the authors' computational methods: Because the immunoSEQ output included only junctional sequences and no quality scores, the filtering could not be the same as the filtering used for full-length reads. To assign V/J genes and CDR3, sequences were annotated using PyIR, a Python wrapper for IgBLAST v1.9, with IMGT germline references. Any read was removed if the V/J assignment was weak (E-value above 1e-6), the CDR3 was missing, or the read contained stop codons, out-of-frame junctions, or ambiguous translated residues. V3J clonotypes were defined as sequences sharing the same inferred V gene, J gene, and CDR3 amino acid sequence. Percentage overlap between repertoires was computed as shared unique clonotypes divided by the size of the smaller repertoire. Three approaches were used to assess repertoire richness: RTK rarefaction, the Chao1 estimator, and Recon v2.1 estimates of unobserved clonotypes. For all TCRbeta clonotypes obtained by the gDNA method from a few donors, generation probabilities were computed with OLGA. Held by TCRdb, this immuneACCESS table contains in-frame sequences only and omits some clones. Under half of the omission traces to an unresolved V gene where checked; the cause of the rest is unknown. V, J and clone size derive from that table, while D and trimming were established from the DNA sequence. The sample table holds 1,400,000 or so clones, of which 98% were seen once. About 0.34% of the sample comes from the top ten.

The entry originates in a study of shared clonotypes between healthy human individuals (dated by TCRdb to about 2020). Looking at the study overall: A couple of women and three men aged 18 to 49 years were included in the cohort. Per donor, three plates each were used for CD4 naive and CD4 memory, two for CD8 naive, and one for CD8 memory. Blood TCR repertoires of about 5 healthy adults were deeply sequenced to estimate repertoire size and the extent of clonotype sharing between individuals. Different laboratories and diverse techniques were used to prepare libraries and sequence TCR repertoires, to increase sequencing depth and limit assay-specific biases. Each donor's leukapheresis produced roughly between roughly 0.85 and 9 billion PBMCs. General findings and caveats noted by the study authors: Incomplete sequencing was indicated by rarefaction of sorted-subset datasets, despite the large sequencing depth. Naive subsets generally had larger estimated clonotype richness than memory subsets did. Higher generation probabilities were observed for clonotypes shared by all four sorted-subset donors than for non-shared clonotypes. About 5% of naive CD4, roughly 3.5% of naive CD8, roughly 2.4% of memory CD4, and approximately 0.39% of memory CD8 clonotypes were shared across a handful of donors. Pairwise subsampling indicated that sequencing depth was expected to affect the degree of clonotype sharing among donors. Sampling was restricted to blood, and TCR repertoires in tissues likely differ from the TCR repertoires found in blood. Because the study included a small number of donors, the genetic and exposure-history diversity represented was limited.

Its CDR3 holds 12 amino acids, cysteine through phenylalanine. The entry retains the CDR3 DNA only, 36 bases that are in frame from base 1. Trimming at the junction amounts to 4 bases on V and 5 bases on J, and the germline ends lie 10 bases apart. As encoded in the germline V gene (reference sequence), CDR1 is SGHNT while CDR2 is YYREEE. Donors were healthy HIV-negative adults with no recently reported acute infections or vaccinations. Only Caucasian adults living in Nashville, Tennessee, USA were represented among the donors. CD4+ T cells were enriched by magnetic negative selection, after which naive cells were positively selected on CD45RA and the negative fraction was taken as the memory subset. After blood collection by leukapheresis, PBMCs were isolated using Ficoll-Histopaque density gradient centrifugation and then cryopreserved in the vapor phase of liquid nitrogen. Purity and quantity of every magnetically sorted T cell population were checked by analytical flow cytometry. Each sorted fraction had its genomic DNA isolated and then quantified by UV absorbance on a Nanodrop 2000c.

This clonotype was sampled from a man between 25 and 39 years old in good health. Sequenced sample: naive CD4+ T cells sorted from blood. This sample's cell subset or site label indicates: CD45RA+ positively selected. Here the chain combines TRBV5-4 and TRBJ2-7; the D segment cannot be called with confidence. The CDR3 region has the sequence CASSVDGNEQYF. The bases read TGTGCCAGCAGCGTCGATGGCAACGAGCAGTACTTC.